The present T cell receptor beta chain was sequenced within a study of blood T cell repertoires in COVID-19. On the study more broadly: The United States, Italy and Spain were the sources of the acute and convalescent COVID-19 samples.

V lost 7 bases and J lost 4, with 25 bases in between. This CDR3 has 17 amino acids. Germline V lookup: CDR1 SGHTA, CDR2 FQGNSA. In the authors' workflow: Using reference gene primer amplification, nucleated cell counts were estimated. The assay was immunoSEQ multiplex PCR, and TCRdb's table has in-frame clones only and misses some. V, J and clone size are taken as reported in that table, and D and trimming were inferred from the DNA itself. The sample lists 100,000 or so clones, 85% seen once, with roughly 10% in the top ten. The clonotype was recovered from a woman aged 65 to 85 with active or convalescent COVID-19. The sample taken for sequencing was peripheral blood. The V and J genes are TRBV7-2 and TRBJ1-2, with D tentatively TRBD1 (6 bases). The chain's CDR3 is CASTPLEGGGFVYGYTF. The DNA for the CDR3 is TGTGCCAGCACCCCACTTGAAGGGGGTGGGTTTGTCTATGGCTACACCTTC. Full variable domain (remainder filled in from reference TRBV7-2 and TRBJ1-2): GAGVSQSPSNKVTEKGKDVELRCDPISGHTALYWYRQSLGQGLEFLIYFQGNSAPDKSGLPSDRFSAERTGGSVSTLTIQRTQQEDSAVYLCASTPLEGGGFVYGYTFGSGTRLTVV.